Following are 30 T cell receptor beta chains from one sample sequenced in a study of identical twins. TCRdb used MiXCR to reprocess the 5' RACE reads, holding one entry per CDR3 protein. In the table there are fewer than 900,000 distinct CDR3 sequences, around a sixth of which are singletons. This same sample was also taken into another study, of T cells expressing NK-cell markers.

The sequenced sample was PBMCs. These receptors all stem from a woman under 30 in good health.

This clonotype was counted ten times or more. The chain couples TRBV12-3 or TRBV12-4 to TRBJ2-7, with D perhaps matching TRBD2 (5 bases). Between the trimmed V and J ends, which lost 1 base and 4 bases, there was a span of 8 bases. The CDR3 totals 13 residues. The CDR3 here is CASSLGTHYEQYF. Written as DNA, the CDR3 is TGTGCCAGCAGTTTAGGGACTCATTACGAGCAGTACTTC.

The sample holds a few counts of this clonotype. This rearrangement joins TRBV9 to TRBJ1-3; a weak D match, TRBD1 (5 bases). V was shortened by 3 bases and J by 8 bases, with 15 bases between the two germline ends. This CDR3 contains 14 residues. Germline V gene sequence: CDR1 SGDLS, CDR2 YYNGEE. The CDR3 spells CASSAEGYQDTIYF. Here the CDR3 DNA reads TGTGCCAGCAGCGCAGAGGGGTACCAAGACACCATATATTTT.

This clonotype has just a few counts. The chain is built from TRBV5-5 and TRBJ2-6; unclear D gene. CDR1 and CDR2 (germline): SGHKS, YYEKEE (reference sequence). The CDR3 is 15 amino acids. The ends were cut back, 1 base at V and 9 bases at J, with 14 bases in the middle. DNA of the CDR3: TGTGCCAGCAGCTTGCAAGGTTACCAATACAACGTCCTGACTTTC. It translates to CASSLQGYQYNVLTF.

This clonotype was observed a few times. This chain connects TRBV11-1 to TRBJ2-3, with 11 bases fitting TRBD2. V trimming: 5 bases; J trimming: 3 bases; junction bases outside the gene matches: 13. CDR1 is SGHAT and CDR2 is FQDESV in the germline V gene (reference sequence). The length of the CDR3 is 18 residues. In nucleotides, the CDR3 is TGTGCCAGCAGCCCTACCTCACTAGCGGGAGAAAAAACAGATACGCAGTATTTT. Translating gives CASSPTSLAGEKTDTQYF.

Ten or more counts support this clonotype. The chain uses TRBV4-3 and TRBJ2-1; 10 nucleotides line up with TRBD2. CDR1 is LGHNA, CDR2 YSLEER, per germline. The CDR3 consists of 19 residues. Trimming removed 3 bases from V and 0 bases from J; junction bases left unmatched: 11. The CDR3: CASSQQGALAGSSYNEQFF. In DNA, the CDR3 is TGCGCCAGCAGCCAGCAGGGCGCACTAGCGGGAAGCTCCTACAATGAGCAGTTCTTC.

The J gene is TRBJ1-1, the V gene TRBV15; TRBD1 might be the D (5 bases). With 4 bases removed from V and 4 bases from J, the gap between germline ends came to 13 bases. CDR1 is LNHNV and CDR2 is YYDKDF in the germline V gene (reference sequence). CDR3 size: 14 residues. CDR3 amino acids: CATSMGTSGTEAFF. The CDR3 DNA sequence: TGTGCCACCAGCATGGGGACCTCGGGCACTGAAGCTTTCTTT. Drawing the rest from reference TRBV15 and TRBJ1-1, the complete variable domain is DAMVIQNPRYQVTQFGKPVTLSCSQTLNHNVMYWYQQKSSQAPKLLFHYYDKDFNNEADTPDNFQSRRPNTSFCFLDIRSPGLGDTAMYLCATSMGTSGTEAFFGQGTRLTVV.

The chain links TRBV6-2 or TRBV6-3 to TRBJ2-7; weak D call: TRBD1 (6 bases). The length of the CDR3 is 14 residues. Germline-derived CDR1 and CDR2 are MNHEY and SVGEGT. Trimming stripped 6 bases from V and 2 bases from J, with 14 bases between. The CDR3 DNA reads TGTGCCAGCAGGGACAGACGATCCACCTACGAGCAGTACTTC. This gives the protein CASRDRRSTYEQYF.

The rearrangement links TRBV6-1 to TRBJ2-2; maybe TRBD1 (6 bases). The CDR3 totals 15 residues. Trimming cost V 6 bases and J 3 bases, with 14 bases left between them. Germline CDR1 MNHNS, CDR2 SASEGT. The CDR3 sequence: CASSLQQGYTGELFF. CDR3 nucleotide sequence: TGTGCCAGCAGCCTTCAACAGGGCTACACCGGGGAGCTGTTTTTT.

This clonotype was detected only a few times. The chain couples TRBV7-2 to TRBJ2-1, with TRBD1 identical over 8 bases. Trimming cost V 5 bases and J 0 bases; bases outside gene matches: 6. The germline gives CDR1 SGHTA, CDR2 FQGNSA. This CDR3 has 16 amino acids. The CDR3 loop is CASSRTGTGSYNEQFF. The DNA of the CDR3 is TGTGCCAGCAGCCGTACCGGGACAGGCTCCTACAATGAGCAGTTCTTC.

The chain is built from TRBV20-1 and TRBJ2-3; TRBD2 matches 8 bases. V lost 6 bases and J lost 2; bases outside the gene matches: 10. From germline, CDR1 is DFQATT and CDR2 SNEGSKA (reference sequence). The CDR3 runs to 15 residues. The CDR3 reads CSALRGGRFTDTQYF. CDR3 DNA sequence: TGCAGTGCCCTTCGGGGGGGGCGTTTCACAGATACGCAGTATTTT.

This chain uses TRBV7-9 with TRBJ1-6; 8 bases map to TRBD1. The CDR3 length is 14 residues. Trimming took 5 bases from V and 9 from J; bases not matched to a gene: 6. The V gene's germline CDR1 is SEHNR and CDR2 FQNEAQ (reference sequence). The CDR3 DNA is TGTGCCAGCAGCGTTACAGGGGGGAGTTCACCCCTCCACTTT. It specifies CASSVTGGSSPLHF.

The gene calls are TRBV2 and TRBJ2-7, with D possibly being TRBD2 (6 bases). This CDR3 is built from 15 residues. The germline V gene has CDR1 SNHLY and CDR2 FYNNEI. V was shortened by 7 bases and J by 3 bases, with 19 bases between the two germline ends. CDR3: CASIYSVAESYEQYF. The CDR3 nucleotides read TGTGCCAGCATCTATTCGGTAGCGGAGAGCTACGAGCAGTACTTC.

The sample holds a few counts of this clonotype. The rearrangement links TRBV5-1 to TRBJ2-3, with a possible D match to TRBD1 (5 bases). Looked up from germline, CDR1 is SGHRS and CDR2 is YFSETQ. The CDR3 has 15 residues. Trimming left V 2 bases short and J 1 base short, with 11 bases between. The CDR3: CASSLETRGTDTQYF. CDR3 bases: TGCGCCAGCAGCTTAGAGACCAGGGGCACAGATACGCAGTATTTT. The entire variable domain, with the rest obtained from reference TRBV5-1 and TRBJ2-3, is as follows: KAGVTQTPRYLIKTRGQQVTLSCSPISGHRSVSWYQQTPGQGLQFLFEYFSETQRNKGNFPGRFSGRQFSNSRSEMNVSTLELGDSALYLCASSLETRGTDTQYFGPGTRLTVL.

This chain joins TRBV18 and TRBJ2-7, with unresolved D. The CDR3 length is 13 residues. Germline CDR1 and CDR2: KGHSH and LQKENI. The V end was cut by 0 bases, the J end by 3 bases, with 6 bases between. CDR3 nucleotides: TGTGCCAGCTCACCACCGAGTAACTACGAGCAGTACTTC. Translating gives CASSPPSNYEQYF.

The rearrangement uses TRBV7-9 and TRBJ2-5, with D hard to call. The CDR3 extends over 13 amino acids. The V end was cut by 4 bases, the J end by 4 bases, with 10 bases between. In germline, CDR1 is SEHNR, CDR2 FQNEAQ (reference sequence). CDR3 in DNA: TGTGCCAGCAGCTCCCAAGTCCCAGAGACCCAGTACTTC. It codes for CASSSQVPETQYF.

The V gene is TRBV10-3, the J gene TRBJ2-7, with 9 bases that match TRBD1. The CDR3 consists of 15 residues. The germline gives CDR1 ENHRY, CDR2 SYGVKD. The V and J ends lost 4 bases and 2 bases, in that order; junction bases with no gene match: 6. CDR3 bases: TGTGCCATCAGTGGGTCCGGGACAGGGACCTACGAGCAGTACTTC. The encoded protein is CAISGSGTGTYEQYF.

This clonotype showed up just a few times. This sequence joins TRBV27 and TRBJ1-3; possibly TRBD1 for D (5 bases). The CDR3 sequence is 17 residues long. Trimming stripped 5 bases from V and 0 bases from J, with 17 bases between. Per the germline V gene, CDR1 is MNHEY and CDR2 is SMNVEV (reference sequence). The CDR3 region is CASSKTASLFSGNTIYF. The CDR3 nucleotides read TGTGCCAGCAGTAAGACAGCTTCCCTCTTCTCTGGAAACACCATATATTTT.

The V and J genes are TRBV12-3 or TRBV12-4 and TRBJ2-7; D might be TRBD2 (6 bases). V dropped 0 bases and J dropped 3 bases, with 15 bases sitting between them. The CDR3 runs to 16 residues. CDR3 sequence (DNA): TGTGCCAGCAGTTTAGCGCTAGTCGGGGGAGGCTACGAGCAGTACTTC. Translation: CASSLALVGGGYEQYF.

The V gene is TRBV5-1, the J gene TRBJ1-2, with D possibly matching TRBD1 (6 bases). With 0 bases removed from V and 7 bases from J, the gap between germline ends came to 13 bases. The length of the CDR3 is 14 residues. CDR1 and CDR2 from the germline V gene are SGHRS and YFSETQ. The DNA for the CDR3 is TGCGCCAGCAGCTTGGTGACAGGCCGCGGTGGCTACACCTTC. Amino acid sequence: CASSLVTGRGGYTF.

This clonotype has a handful of counts. The V gene is TRBV5-1, the J gene TRBJ2-2; D may be TRBD1 (5 bases). Trimming took 6 bases from V and 4 from J, leaving 16 bases between them. The CDR3 loop spans 15 amino acids. CDR1 is SGHRS and CDR2 is YFSETQ in the germline V gene. The CDR3 region has the DNA TGCGCCAGCACCCCAAGCAGGGCACGCACCGGGGAGCTGTTTTTT. Residues: CASTPSRARTGELFF.

The rearrangement joins TRBV12-3 or TRBV12-4 to TRBJ1-2; maybe TRBD1 (6 bases). The CDR3 has 16 amino acids. V lost 7 bases to trimming and J lost 2 bases, with 20 bases between them. CDR3 sequence: CASTNLGGAGNYGYTF. The CDR3 DNA sequence: TGTGCCAGCACTAACTTAGGGGGGGCCGGCAACTATGGCTACACCTTC.

This clonotype appeared a few times. The genes are TRBV7-9 and TRBJ1-2, with TRBD1 as a possible D gene (5 bases). The germline V and J ends were trimmed by 5 bases and 7 bases, with 11 bases remaining between them. Germline V CDR1 and CDR2: SEHNR, FQNEAQ (reference sequence). The CDR3 sequence is 12 residues long. The CDR3 coding sequence is TGTGCCAGCAGCCCCGGGACTCCTGGCTACACCTTC. It codes for CASSPGTPGYTF.

V gene TRBV6-2 or TRBV6-3 combines with J gene TRBJ2-7; TRBD1 might be the D (5 bases). Germline CDR1 and CDR2: MNHEY and SVGEGT. The CDR3 spans 19 residues. Trimming left V 2 bases short and J 1 base short, with 24 bases between. The CDR3 region has the DNA TGTGCCAGCAGTTACGGGCTGTACGGCAGGGCGGATAATTCCTACGAGCAGTACTTC. Translating it yields CASSYGLYGRADNSYEQYF.

This clonotype was seen only a few times. J is TRBJ2-2 and V is TRBV18, with D tentatively TRBD2 (5 bases). The CDR3 has 15 residues. The V end lost 4 bases, the J end lost 2 bases, and 11 bases lay between the germline ends. Germline CDR1 KGHSH, CDR2 LQKENI. CDR3 DNA sequence: TGTGCCAGCTCACAAGGACTGTTTAACACCGGGGAGCTGTTTTTT. Translation: CASSQGLFNTGELFF.

This clonotype was detected a few times. The chain joins TRBV10-3 to TRBJ2-3; 12 bases map to TRBD1. With 2 bases clipped from V and 8 bases from J, the junction kept 8 bases outside the gene matches. Germline V gene data show CDR1 as ENHRY and CDR2 as SYGVKD. The CDR3 has 16 amino acids. The CDR3 here is CAISEPGQGAGGTQYF. The CDR3 DNA reads TGTGCCATCAGTGAGCCGGGACAGGGGGCCGGGGGTACGCAGTATTTT.

The V and J genes are TRBV10-3 and TRBJ2-1; D might be TRBD2 (6 bases). Per the germline V gene, CDR1 is ENHRY and CDR2 is SYGVKD. V was shortened by 4 bases and J by 6 bases, with 13 bases between the two germline ends. There are 14 residues in the CDR3. In DNA, the CDR3 is TGTGCCATCAGTGTCCCGACGCGGGGCAATGAGCAGTTCTTC. As protein: CAISVPTRGNEQFF.

This chain uses TRBV20-1 with TRBJ1-2; 8 bases align to TRBD1. The ends lost 7 bases at V and 1 base at J; junction bases unmatched: 17. The length of the CDR3 is 17 residues. Germline V CDR1 and CDR2: DFQATT, SNEGSKA (reference sequence). CDR3 residues: CSVRAGGFTKINYGYTF. CDR3 coding DNA: TGCAGTGTCAGGGCAGGGGGCTTTACCAAAATTAACTATGGCTACACCTTC.

The chain links TRBV7-2 to TRBJ2-1; D unresolved. Trimming took off 1 base at V and 8 bases at J, with 9 bases between the two ends. In germline, CDR1 is SGHTA, CDR2 FQGNSA. The CDR3 covers 13 residues. In DNA, the CDR3 is TGTGCCAGCAGCTTAGTATTCGGCGATGAGCAGTTCTTC. Its protein product is CASSLVFGDEQFF. Full variable domain (missing parts from reference TRBV7-2 and TRBJ2-1): GAGVSQSPSNKVTEKGKDVELRCDPISGHTALYWYRQSLGQGLEFLIYFQGNSAPDKSGLPSDRFSAERTGGSVSTLTIQRTQQEDSAVYLCASSLVFGDEQFFGPGTRLTVL.

The table lists this clonotype with a count of one. The germline gene is not matched at one end of the junction; a read error may be the cause. The J gene is TRBJ2-7, the V gene TRBV7-9, with a possible D match to TRBD1 (5 bases). Germline CDR1 is SEHNR and CDR2 is FQNEAQ (reference sequence). This CDR3 spans 12 amino acids. The DNA of the CDR3 is TGTGCCAGCAGCTTTGTTCAGGGCCCTCTTTTTTTC. This sequence encodes CASSFVQGPLFF. The full variable domain, its missing parts supplied by reference TRBV7-9 and TRBJ2-7, is DTGVSQNPRHKITKRGQNVTFRCDPISEHNRLYWYRQTLGQGPEFLTYFQNEAQLEKSRLLSDRFSAERPKGSFSTLEIQRTEQGDSAMYLCASSFVQGPLFFGPGTRLTVT.

The rearrangement joins TRBV9 to TRBJ1-3, with 7 bases matching TRBD1. The CDR3 is made up of 16 amino acids. V trimming: 0 bases; J trimming: 0 bases; junction bases outside the gene matches: 3. Looked up from germline, CDR1 is SGDLS and CDR2 is YYNGEE. The CDR3 DNA follows: TGTGCCAGCAGCGTAGCGGGGGACAGCTCTGGAAACACCATATATTTT. Protein product: CASSVAGDSSGNTIYF. The full variable domain, completed using reference TRBV9 and TRBJ1-3, is DSGVTQTPKHLITATGQRVTLRCSPRSGDLSVYWYQQSLDQGLQFLIQYYNGEERAKGNILERFSAQQFPDLHSELNLSSLELGDSALYFCASSVAGDSSGNTIYFGEGSWLTVV.